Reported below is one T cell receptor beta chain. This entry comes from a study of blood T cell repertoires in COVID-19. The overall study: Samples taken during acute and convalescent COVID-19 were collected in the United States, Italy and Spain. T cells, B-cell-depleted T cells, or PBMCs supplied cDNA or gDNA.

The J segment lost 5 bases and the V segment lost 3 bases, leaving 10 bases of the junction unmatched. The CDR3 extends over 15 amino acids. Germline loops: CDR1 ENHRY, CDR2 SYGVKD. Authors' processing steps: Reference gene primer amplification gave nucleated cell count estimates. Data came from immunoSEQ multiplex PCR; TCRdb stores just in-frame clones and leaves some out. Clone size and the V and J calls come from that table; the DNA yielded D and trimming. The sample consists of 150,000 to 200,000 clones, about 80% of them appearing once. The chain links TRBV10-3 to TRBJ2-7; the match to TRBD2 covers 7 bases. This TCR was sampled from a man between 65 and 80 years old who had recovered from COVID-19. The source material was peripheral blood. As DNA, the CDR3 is TGTGCCATCAGTGATTATGGCGGGAGCAGGAACGAGCAGTACTTC. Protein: CAISDYGGSRNEQYF.